This paragraph reports one T cell receptor beta chain. This record belongs to a study of blood T cell repertoires in COVID-19. Germline loops: CDR1 LNHDA, CDR2 SQIVND (reference sequence). The J segment lost 0 bases and the V segment lost 6 bases, leaving 4 bases of the junction unmatched. There are 15 residues in the CDR3. The assay was immunoSEQ multiplex PCR, and TCRdb's table has in-frame clones only and misses some. The sample yields 70,000 or so clones, 65% to 80% seen once. The chain joins TRBV19 to TRBJ2-2; 7 nucleotides line up with TRBD2. Sequencing was performed on peripheral blood. This clonotype was obtained from a human donor in a cohort sampled during active COVID-19. CDR3 residues: CASRGGRPNTGELFF. In nucleotides, the CDR3 is TGTGCCAGTAGGGGGGGGAGGCCGAACACCGGGGAGCTGTTTTTT.